The 5 T cell receptor beta chains below were found in one sample sequenced in a study of blood T cells in healthy people across ages. Combining a sample-barcoded 5' primer with a J-beta primer mix, a second PCR ran for 7 to 11 cycles. A single record per CDR3 protein comes from TCRdb applying MiXCR to the 5' RACE reads. The table has about 930,000 distinct CDR3 sequences, 25% to 30% seen once; the top ten hold about 10%. This sample was also put to use in a study of T cells of mothers and their children.

Sample: blood. These receptors were obtained from a woman aged 40 to 50 in good health.

The chain couples TRBV5-5 to TRBJ1-6; maybe TRBD1 (5 bases). Trimming pared 5 bases from V and 0 bases from J, leaving 21 bases between. The CDR3 has 19 amino acids. CDR1 and CDR2 from the germline V gene are SGHKS and YYEKEE (reference sequence). CDR3 nucleotides: TGTGCCAGCAGATTAGATGAGGGACGCGAGAGCTCCTATAATTCACCCCTCCACTTT. As protein: CASRLDEGRESSYNSPLHF.

The V and J genes are TRBV28 and TRBJ2-5, with D unresolved. Germline CDR1 is MDHEN and CDR2 is SYDVKM. This CDR3 is 14 amino acids long. V lost 2 bases and J lost 1, with 8 bases in between. The CDR3 DNA follows: TGTGCCAGCAGTTTACCGAGTTTCCAAGAGACCCAGTACTTC. As protein: CASSLPSFQETQYF.

There are a few counts of this clonotype. It may be a read error: a sequence one base away is much more abundant. This sequence joins TRBV28 and TRBJ2-3; TRBD1 is a possible D gene (6 bases). The CDR3 consists of 16 residues. From germline, CDR1 is MDHEN and CDR2 SYDVKM. Trimming removed 4 bases from V and 10 bases from J, with 24 bases in between. CDR3 sequence reads: CASSSMESMRGSSQYF. The CDR3 nucleotides read TGTGCCAGCAGTTCTATGGAGAGTATGAGGGGGTCCTCGCAGTATTTT.

The rearrangement joins TRBV7-2 to TRBJ2-1, with 8 bases that match TRBD1. The V segment lost 5 bases and the J segment 5 bases; nucleotides outside the gene matches: 11. Germline V gene sequence: CDR1 SGHTA, CDR2 FQGNSA. The CDR3 totals 16 residues. CDR3 sequence: CASSPRGTGLNNEQFF. CDR3 coding DNA: TGTGCCAGCAGCCCGAGAGGGACAGGTTTAAACAATGAGCAGTTCTTC. Full variable domain (rest looked up from reference TRBV7-2 and TRBJ2-1): GAGVSQSPSNKVTEKGKDVELRCDPISGHTALYWYRQSLGQGLEFLIYFQGNSAPDKSGLPSDRFSAERTGGSVSTLTIQRTQQEDSAVYLCASSPRGTGLNNEQFFGPGTRLTVL.

The chain recombines TRBV25-1 with TRBJ2-4; TRBD1 might be the D (7 bases). The V and J ends lost 4 bases and 2 bases respectively, with 12 bases between them. This CDR3 is built from 15 residues. The germline V gene has CDR1 MGHDK and CDR2 SYGVNS. CDR3 in DNA: TGTGCCAGCAGTGCGACAGGGAGGTCCAAAAACATTCAGTACTTC. This sequence encodes CASSATGRSKNIQYF.